This is a list of T cell receptor beta chains from one sample in a study of blood T cell repertoires in COVID-19. Sequencing was performed with immunoSEQ multiplex PCR; in TCRdb, only in-frame clones are kept and a portion is missing. The sample has tens of thousands of clones, around 83% seen once; the top ten hold roughly 6%. The specimen was peripheral blood. These receptors originate from a human donor in a cohort sampled during active COVID-19. Each CDR3 is given with its conserved first and last residue. D genes are given only for firm matches. Some rows mark clone size as missing; the rest say once, few, many or name a class of expanded clone.

>TRBD2|TRBV30|few|TRBJ2-7
CAWNWGGEQYF
TGTGCCTGGAATTGGGGGGGAGAGCAGTACTTC
>TRBD2|TRBV3-1/TRBV3-2|NA|TRBJ2-1
CASSPLAGAPGEQFF
TGTGCCAGCAGCCCATTAGCGGGGGCCCCAGGTGAGCAGTTCTTC
>NA|TRBV12-1|few|TRBJ1-5
CASPGGGCQPQHF
TGTGCCAGCCCTGGGGGCGGATGTCAGCCCCAGCATTTT
>TRBD1|TRBV5-1|NA|TRBJ1-2
CASSLVTGDGYTF
TGCGCCAGCAGCTTGGTGACAGGGGATGGCTACACCTTC
>TRBD2|TRBV24-1|NA|TRBJ2-7
CAPPPRGVSTYEQYF
TGTGCCCCTCCCCCCCGGGGGGTATCAACCTACGAGCAGTACTTC
>NA|TRBV4-1|NA|TRBJ2-1
CASSRLGGNEQFF
TGCGCCAGCAGCCGCCTAGGTGGCAATGAGCAGTTCTTC
>NA|TRBV2|NA|TRBJ1-1
CASSDDKAPEAFF
TGTGCCAGCAGTGACGACAAGGCACCTGAAGCTTTCTTT
>NA|TRBV7-9|NA|TRBJ2-7
CASSSPRGISYEQYF
TGTGCCAGCAGCTCGCCCCGAGGGATCTCCTACGAGCAGTACTTC
>TRBD1|TRBV18|NA|TRBJ1-2
CASSTDRFYGYTF
TGTGCCAGCTCAACGGACAGGTTCTATGGCTACACCTTC
>TRBD2|TRBV10-3|NA|TRBJ2-5
CAISDPPGLAGEETQYF
TGTGCCATCAGTGACCCTCCGGGACTAGCGGGGGAAGAGACCCAGTACTTC
>TRBD1|TRBV12-5|NA|TRBJ1-1
CASGLGQGNTEAFF
TGTGCTAGTGGTTTGGGACAGGGGAACACTGAAGCTTTCTTT
>NA|TRBV30|NA|TRBJ2-7
CAWSVASEQYF
TGTGCCTGGAGTGTGGCCAGCGAGCAGTACTTC
>NA|TRBV29-1|NA|TRBJ2-2
CSVDRIQSTGELFF
TGCAGCGTTGATCGAATTCAGTCTACCGGGGAGCTGTTTTTT
>TRBD1|TRBV7-2|NA|TRBJ2-3
CASSSLGQGAADTQYF
TGTGCCAGCAGTTCCCTCGGACAGGGGGCTGCAGATACGCAGTATTTT
>TRBD1|TRBV2|NA|TRBJ1-1
CASSRNRGPATEAFF
TGTGCCAGCAGTCGTAACAGGGGCCCGGCCACTGAAGCTTTCTTT
>TRBD1|TRBV10-2|NA|TRBJ2-2
CASRDRGLNTGELFF
TGCGCCAGCAGGGACAGGGGCCTGAACACCGGGGAGCTGTTTTTT
>TRBD1|TRBV19|NA|TRBJ1-2
CASFLGQGVGYGYTF
TGTGCCAGCTTCCTCGGACAGGGGGTCGGCTATGGCTACACCTTC
>NA|TRBV12-2|NA|TRBJ1-1
CASRSDRGTGAFF
TGTGCAAGTCGCTCCGACAGGGGGACTGGAGCTTTCTTT
>TRBD2|TRBV6-1|few|TRBJ2-2
CASSEIGGATGELFF
TGTGCCAGCAGTGAAATCGGGGGGGCCACCGGGGAGCTGTTTTTT
>TRBD1|TRBV7-2|NA|TRBJ1-2
CASSLRPTGALDGYTF
TGTGCCAGCAGCTTAAGGCCGACAGGGGCTTTGGATGGCTACACCTTC
>NA|TRBV14|NA|TRBJ2-7
CASSLSRYEQYF
TGTGCCAGCAGCCTTAGCAGATACGAGCAGTACTTC
>NA|TRBV7-9|once|TRBJ1-1
CASSPRGRVNTEAFF
TGTGCCAGCAGCCCTCGAGGCAGGGTGAACACTGAAGCTTTCTTT
>TRBD1|TRBV5-1|NA|TRBJ2-7
CASSSGQGVDEQYF
TGCGCCAGCAGCTCGGGACAGGGTGTCGACGAGCAGTACTTC
>NA|TRBV11-2|NA|TRBJ2-2
CASSLRRIGQGANTGELFF
TGTGCCAGCAGCTTAAGAAGGATCGGCCAGGGCGCGAACACCGGGGAGCTGTTTTTT
>TRBD2|TRBV4-2|NA|TRBJ2-7
CASSQEGGRALYEQYF
TGTGCCAGCAGCCAAGAAGGCGGGAGGGCCCTCTACGAGCAGTACTTC
>NA|TRBV7-9|NA|TRBJ2-1
CASSLKGGIGSHEQFF
TGTGCCAGCAGCTTGAAGGGGGGGATCGGCTCCCATGAGCAGTTCTTC
>NA|TRBV6-5|NA|TRBJ1-3
CASSYQIQGTGNTIYF
TGTGCCAGCAGTTACCAGATACAGGGAACTGGAAACACCATATATTTT
>TRBD1|TRBV6-5|NA|TRBJ2-5
CASSYSVRGLETQYF
TGTGCCAGCAGTTACTCAGTCAGGGGGCTGGAGACCCAGTACTTC
>NA|TRBV20-1|NA|TRBJ2-1
CSASRGSSYNEQFF
TGCAGTGCTAGTAGGGGGAGCTCCTACAATGAGCAGTTCTTC
>TRBD1|TRBV7-9|NA|TRBJ1-2
CASSLRDRDGYTF
TGTGCCAGCAGCTTACGGGACAGGGATGGCTACACCTTC
>NA|TRBV5-1|NA|TRBJ1-4
CASSSGAIQGEKLFF
TGCGCCAGCAGCTCAGGGGCCATCCAAGGTGAAAAACTGTTTTTT